The 2 T cell receptor beta chains below were found in one sample sequenced in a study of blood T cell repertoires in COVID-19 (dated by TCRdb to the early 2020s). Libraries came from the immunoSEQ multiplex PCR assay. This is the immuneACCESS table as TCRdb keeps it, with only in-frame sequences that have V and J called. A part of the clones is gone; compared with another copy, unresolved V genes explain less than half, and the rest is unexplained. The sample table lists 95,000 to 150,000 clones, approximately 68% of them with a count of one. Clones ranked in the top ten supply 2% to 2.5% of the sample. Sequenced material: peripheral blood. These TCRs come from a woman in her 70s with acute or convalescent COVID-19.

The chain employs TRBV7-9 and TRBJ1-5; 7 nucleotides align to TRBD1. The germline V gene encodes CDR1 SEHNR and CDR2 FQNEAQ (reference sequence). With V trimmed by 1 base and J by 3 bases, 9 bases remained unmatched. CDR3 length: 17 residues. CDR3 bases: TGTGCCAGCAGCTTAGGGACAGGAGACCCCCACAATCAGCCCCAGCATTTT. This gives the protein CASSLGTGDPHNQPQHF.

The chain links TRBV4-3 to TRBJ2-1, with TRBD2 matching 7 bases. V was clipped by 5 bases and J by 2 bases; unmatched bases: 9. This CDR3 is built from 16 residues. Germline values: CDR1 LGHNA, CDR2 YSLEER. The CDR3 bases are TGCGCCAGCAGCAAAGTCCTGACTAGCCCCTACAATGAGCAGTTCTTC. Its protein is CASSKVLTSPYNEQFF.